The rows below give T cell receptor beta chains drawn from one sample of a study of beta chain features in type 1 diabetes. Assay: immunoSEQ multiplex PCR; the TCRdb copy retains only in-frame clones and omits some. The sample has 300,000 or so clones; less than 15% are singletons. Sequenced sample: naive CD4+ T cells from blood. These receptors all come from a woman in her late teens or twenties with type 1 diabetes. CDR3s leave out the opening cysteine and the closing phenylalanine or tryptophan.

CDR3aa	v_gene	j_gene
ASSLGVGAYEQY	TRBV7-2	TRBJ2-7
ASSYEGNQPQH	TRBV6-5	TRBJ1-5
ASRGAGTTPD	TRBV11-2	TRBJ2-3
SVVFSGGTDTQY	TRBV29-1	TRBJ2-3
SVVWRFATNEKLF	TRBV29-1	TRBJ1-4
ASSSHSGPQH	TRBV7-9	TRBJ1-5
ASSQPGDNGYT	TRBV4-2	TRBJ1-2
ASKIRGGEETQY	TRBV11-2	TRBJ2-5
ASSLALAGAQTQY	TRBV7-8	TRBJ2-5
ASRPHWAGGADTQY	TRBV7-2	TRBJ2-3
SVLPRTGPSSGANVLT	TRBV29-1	TRBJ2-6
ASTRAGGDTEAF	TRBV18	TRBJ1-1
ASSPYTLGSEAF	TRBV18	TRBJ1-1
ASLKMTGPYGYT	TRBV19	TRBJ1-2
ASSTNRGQVMGYT	TRBV18	TRBJ1-2
AISATGPDTQY	TRBV10-3	TRBJ2-3
ASIETALSGANVLT	TRBV28	TRBJ2-6
ASKLNRGGREQY	TRBV13	TRBJ2-7
ASSFWPGVTGELF	TRBV11-2	TRBJ2-2
ASSYVGRGEETQY	TRBV11-2	TRBJ2-5